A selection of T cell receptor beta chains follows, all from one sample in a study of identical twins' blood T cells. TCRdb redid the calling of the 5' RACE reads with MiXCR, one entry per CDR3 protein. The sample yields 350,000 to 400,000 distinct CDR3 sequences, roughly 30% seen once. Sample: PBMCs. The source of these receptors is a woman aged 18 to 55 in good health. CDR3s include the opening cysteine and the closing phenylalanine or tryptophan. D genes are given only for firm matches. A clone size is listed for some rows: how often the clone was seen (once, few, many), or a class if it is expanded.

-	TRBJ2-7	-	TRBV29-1	CSVKTGLEQYF	TGCAGCGTAAAAACAGGGTTGGAGCAGTACTTC
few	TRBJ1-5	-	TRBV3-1	CASSQGTAGDQPQHF	TGTGCCAGCAGCCAAGGGACAGCAGGTGATCAGCCCCAGCATTTT
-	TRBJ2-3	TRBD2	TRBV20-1	CSASRAGGPGDTDTQYF	TGCAGTGCTAGTCGAGCGGGAGGCCCGGGCGATACAGATACGCAGTATTTT
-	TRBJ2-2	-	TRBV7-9	CASSVSGAQTGELFF	TGTGCCAGCAGCGTATCAGGGGCCCAGACCGGGGAGCTGTTTTTT
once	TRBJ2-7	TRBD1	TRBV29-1	CSVPGQGLSEQYF	TGCAGCGTTCCGGGACAGGGCCTCTCCGAGCAGTACTTC
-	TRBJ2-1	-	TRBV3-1	CASSQDHQGDNEQFF	TGTGCCAGCAGCCAAGATCATCAGGGAGACAATGAGCAGTTCTTC
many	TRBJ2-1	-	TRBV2	CASSTFNEQFF	TGTGCCAGCAGTACTTTCAATGAGCAGTTCTTC
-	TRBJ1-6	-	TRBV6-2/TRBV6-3	CASSYDRDVGSPLHF	TGTGCCAGCAGTTACGACCGGGACGTCGGTTCACCCCTCCACTTT
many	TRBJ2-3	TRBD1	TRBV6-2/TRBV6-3	CASSYPPGTGKDTQYF	TGTGCCAGCAGTTACCCCCCTGGGACAGGGAAGGATACGCAGTATTTT
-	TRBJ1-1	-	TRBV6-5	CASSYKGNTEAFF	TGTGCCAGCAGTTACAAGGGGAACACTGAAGCTTTCTTT
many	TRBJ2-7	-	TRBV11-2	CASSFGGYEQYF	TGTGCCAGCAGCTTTGGCGGCTACGAGCAGTACTTC
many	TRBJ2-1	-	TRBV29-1	CSVGGPYNEQFF	TGCAGCGTTGGGGGACCCTACAATGAGCAGTTCTTC
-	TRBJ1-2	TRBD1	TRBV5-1	CASRGGGRDGYTF	TGCGCCAGCAGAGGAGGGGGCAGGGATGGCTACACCTTC
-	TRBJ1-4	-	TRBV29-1	CSAEGEGSEKLFF	TGCAGCGCTGAGGGAGAGGGAAGTGAAAAACTGTTTTTT
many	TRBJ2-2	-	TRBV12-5	CASGLTRTGELFF	TGTGCTAGTGGTTTAACACGCACCGGGGAGCTGTTTTTT
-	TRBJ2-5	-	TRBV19	CASNPGLGQETQYF	TGTGCCAGTAACCCGGGATTGGGCCAAGAGACCCAGTACTTC
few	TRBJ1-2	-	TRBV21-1	CASSKTPGDYGYTF	TGTGCCAGCAGCAAAACCCCCGGGGACTATGGCTACACCTTC
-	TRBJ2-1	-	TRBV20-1	CSASRARPINEQFF	TGCAGTGCTAGCCGGGCTCGACCTATCAATGAGCAGTTCTTC
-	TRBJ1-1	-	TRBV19	CASSTRGRRNPEAFF	TGTGCCAGTAGTACCCGGGGGAGGAGGAACCCTGAAGCTTTCTTT
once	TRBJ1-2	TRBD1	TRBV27	CSSSLSGGTGSPYGYTF	TGTTCCAGCAGTTTATCCGGCGGGACAGGGTCCCCCTATGGCTACACCTTC
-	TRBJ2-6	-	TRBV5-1	CASSDYRSGANVLTF	TGCGCCAGCAGTGACTATCGGTCCGGGGCCAACGTCCTGACTTTC
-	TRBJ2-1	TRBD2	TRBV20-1	CSASRGSGGAQKQFF	TGCAGTGCTTCCCGTGGGAGCGGGGGAGCCCAAAAGCAGTTCTTC
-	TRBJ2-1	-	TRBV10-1	CASEDGSGIGEQFF	TGCGCCAGCGAAGATGGCTCGGGGATCGGTGAGCAGTTCTTC
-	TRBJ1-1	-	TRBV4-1	CASSQASGEGNTEAFF	TGCGCCAGCAGCCAAGCTTCGGGGGAAGGGAACACTGAAGCTTTCTTT
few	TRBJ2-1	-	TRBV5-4	CASSFPPGEQFF	TGTGCCAGCAGCTTCCCCCCGGGTGAGCAGTTCTTC
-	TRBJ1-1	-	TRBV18	CASSQESTEAFF	TGTGCCAGCTCACAGGAGAGCACTGAAGCTTTCTTT
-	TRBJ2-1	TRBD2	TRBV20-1	CSANPAGLAGNEQFF	TGCAGTGCTAACCCCGCGGGACTAGCAGGCAATGAGCAGTTCTTC
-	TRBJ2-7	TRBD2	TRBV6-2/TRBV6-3	CASRILAGWTYEQYF	TGTGCCAGCAGGATATTAGCGGGATGGACCTACGAGCAGTACTTC
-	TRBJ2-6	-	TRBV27	CASSYFRDVLTF	TGTGCCAGCAGTTACTTTCGGGACGTCCTGACTTTC
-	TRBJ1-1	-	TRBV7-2	CASSLATSTEAFF	TGTGCCAGCAGCTTAGCAACTTCCACTGAAGCTTTCTTT
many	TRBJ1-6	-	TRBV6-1	CASSEGGRANSPLHF	TGTGCCAGCAGTGAAGGGGGCAGAGCTAATTCACCCCTCCACTTT
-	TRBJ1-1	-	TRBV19	CASSTGDSSIEAFF	TGTGCCAGTAGTACCGGCGACAGCTCGATTGAAGCTTTCTTT
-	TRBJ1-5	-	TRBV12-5	CASGLVLGKGRNQPQHF	TGTGCTAGTGGTTTGGTACTCGGTAAGGGGAGAAATCAGCCCCAGCATTTT
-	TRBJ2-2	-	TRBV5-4	CASILGQAAGELFF	TGTGCCAGCATCTTGGGGCAAGCCGCCGGGGAGCTGTTTTTT
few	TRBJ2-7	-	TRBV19	CASSTGDSYEQYF	TGTGCCAGTAGTACGGGCGACTCCTACGAGCAGTACTTC
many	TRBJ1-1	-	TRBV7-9	CASSLPSGGEAFF	TGTGCCAGCAGCCTCCCCAGTGGAGGTGAAGCTTTCTTT
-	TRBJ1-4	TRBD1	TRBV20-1	CSAREGQASEKLFF	TGCAGTGCTAGGGAGGGACAGGCGTCTGAAAAACTGTTTTTT
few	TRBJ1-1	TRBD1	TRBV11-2	CASSLPLGTAEAFF	TGTGCCAGCAGCTTACCCTTGGGGACAGCTGAAGCTTTCTTT
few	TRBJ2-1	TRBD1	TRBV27	CAIGTGYEQFF	TGTGCCATCGGGACAGGGTATGAGCAGTTCTTC
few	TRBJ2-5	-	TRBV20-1	CSAGKQETQYF	TGCAGTGCTGGGAAGCAAGAGACCCAGTACTTC
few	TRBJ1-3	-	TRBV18	CASSPEGGNTIYF	TGTGCCAGCTCACCGGAGGGCGGCAACACCATATATTTT
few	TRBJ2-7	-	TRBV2	CASLDSNYEQYF	TGTGCCAGCTTAGACAGCAACTACGAGCAGTACTTC
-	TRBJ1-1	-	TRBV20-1	CSAKVTLDTEAFF	TGCAGTGCTAAGGTCACCTTGGACACTGAAGCTTTCTTT
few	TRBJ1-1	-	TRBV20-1	CSARGQILNTEAFF	TGCAGTGCTAGAGGACAGATCTTAAACACTGAAGCTTTCTTT
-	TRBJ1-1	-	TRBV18	CASSPRGTMNTEAFF	TGTGCCAGCTCACCCCGGGGAACCATGAACACTGAAGCTTTCTTT
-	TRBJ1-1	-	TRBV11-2	CASSPRQEGAFF	TGTGCCAGCAGCCCTAGACAGGAGGGGGCTTTCTTT
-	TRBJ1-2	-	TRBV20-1	CSALDNGRGYTF	TGCAGTGCCCTGGACAATGGAAGAGGCTACACCTTC
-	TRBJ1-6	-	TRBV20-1	CSARDIADTGTYNSPLHF	TGCAGTGCTAGAGATATCGCGGACACAGGGACCTATAATTCACCCCTCCACTTT
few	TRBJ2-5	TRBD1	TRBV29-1	CSVGQGETQYF	TGCAGCGTTGGACAGGGTGAGACCCAGTACTTC
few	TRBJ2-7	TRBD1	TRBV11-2	CASSWTGTGAYEQYF	TGTGCCAGCAGCTGGACCGGGACAGGGGCCTACGAGCAGTACTTC
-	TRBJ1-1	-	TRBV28	CASSFPTAGLRNTEAFF	TGTGCCAGCAGTTTTCCCACGGCAGGGCTCCGAAACACTGAAGCTTTCTTT
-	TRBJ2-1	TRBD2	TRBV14	CASSQATSGGFWDEQFF	TGTGCCAGCAGCCAGGCCACTAGCGGGGGTTTTTGGGATGAGCAGTTCTTC